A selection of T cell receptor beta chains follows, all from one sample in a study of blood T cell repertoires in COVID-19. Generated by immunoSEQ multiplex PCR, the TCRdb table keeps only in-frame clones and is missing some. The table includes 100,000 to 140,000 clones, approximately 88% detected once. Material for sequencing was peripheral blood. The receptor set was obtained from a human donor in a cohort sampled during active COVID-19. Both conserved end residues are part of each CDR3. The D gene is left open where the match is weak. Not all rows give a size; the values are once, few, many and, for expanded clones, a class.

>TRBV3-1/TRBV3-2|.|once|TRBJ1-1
TGTGCCAGCAGCCAAGGTCCTCTGAACACTGAAGCTTTCTTT
CASSQGPLNTEAFF
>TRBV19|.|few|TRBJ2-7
TGTGCCAGTAGTAGAGGACAGACCCTCACCGACGAGCAGTACTTC
CASSRGQTLTDEQYF
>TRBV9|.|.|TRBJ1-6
TGTGCCAGCAGCGTAGAAAGTTCGGGGGGCCTGGGACCCCTCCACTTT
CASSVESSGGLGPLHF
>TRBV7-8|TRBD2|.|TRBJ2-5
TGTGCCAGCAGCTTAGGGGGCCTAGCGGGAGAGACCCAGTACTTC
CASSLGGLAGETQYF
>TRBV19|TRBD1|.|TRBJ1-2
TGTGCCAGTAGTCTGACACAGGGGAACTATGGCTACACCTTC
CASSLTQGNYGYTF
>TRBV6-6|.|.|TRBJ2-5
TGTGCCAGCAGTTACTTCGGCGGGAAAGAGACCCAGTACTTC
CASSYFGGKETQYF
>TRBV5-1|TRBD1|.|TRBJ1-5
TGCGCCAGCAGCTCGACCGCTGGACAGGGCCAAGAGACCCAGCATTTT
CASSSTAGQGQETQHF
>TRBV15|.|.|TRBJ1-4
TGTGCCACCAGCAGTACGGCAGGGCTGAATGAAAAACTGTTTTTT
CATSSTAGLNEKLFF
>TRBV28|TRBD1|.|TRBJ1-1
TGTGCCAGCAGTGGGGGACAGGGCCCTGAAGCTTTCTTT
CASSGGQGPEAFF
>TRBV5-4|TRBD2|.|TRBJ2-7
TGTGCCAGCAGCTTGGCAGCGGGGGGGCAGCTCTCCTTC
CASSLAAGGQLSF
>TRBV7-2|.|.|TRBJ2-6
TGTGCCAGCACCCTCCTTCCGGGGGCCAACGTCCTGACTTTC
CASTLLPGANVLTF
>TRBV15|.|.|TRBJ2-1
TGTGCCACCAGCAGAGGGCTCCCCCCGTTCGACAATGAGCAGTTCTTC
CATSRGLPPFDNEQFF
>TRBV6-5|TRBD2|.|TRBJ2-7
TGTGCCAGCAGGGGACTAGCGGGAGGGCCCTACGAGCAGTACTTC
CASRGLAGGPYEQYF
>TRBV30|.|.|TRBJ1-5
TGTGCCTGGAGTCCTGGGCTGTATGGCAATCAGCCCCAGCATTTT
CAWSPGLYGNQPQHF
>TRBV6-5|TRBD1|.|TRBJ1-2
TGTGCCAGCAGTTACTCGAGACAGGGAGCTGGCTACACCTTC
CASSYSRQGAGYTF
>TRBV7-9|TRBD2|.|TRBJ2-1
TGTGCCAGCAGCCGGGGACTAGCGGGGGATCTCAATGAGCAGTTCTTC
CASSRGLAGDLNEQFF
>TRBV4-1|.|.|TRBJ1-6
TGCGCCAGCAGTTCTCCCGGGGGGGATGTTTCACCCCTCCACTTT
CASSSPGGDVSPLHF
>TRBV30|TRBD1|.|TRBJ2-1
TGTGCCTGGAGTAGGGACAGATACAATGAGCAGTTCTTC
CAWSRDRYNEQFF
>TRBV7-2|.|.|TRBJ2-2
TGTGCCAGCAGCCCACTAGCATATGACACCGGGGAGCTGTTTTTT
CASSPLAYDTGELFF
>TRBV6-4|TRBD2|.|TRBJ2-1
TGTGCCAGCAGTGTCCTAGCGGGAGGGGACAATGAGCAGTTCTTC
CASSVLAGGDNEQFF
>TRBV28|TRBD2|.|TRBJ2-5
TGTGCCAGCAGTCAGGGGACTAGCGGTAGGAGGGAGACCCAGTACTTC
CASSQGTSGRRETQYF
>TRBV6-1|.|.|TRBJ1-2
TGTGCCAGCAGTGACCCGGGGCCTCAGGGGAACTATGGCTACACCTTC
CASSDPGPQGNYGYTF
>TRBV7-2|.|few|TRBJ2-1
TGTGCCAGCAGCTCCCAAGGAGTAGCTTCAGAGTTCTTC
CASSSQGVASEFF
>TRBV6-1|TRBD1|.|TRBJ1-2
TGTGCCAGCAGTGCTAGGGACAGGACTTTAGCTAACTATGGCTACACCTTC
CASSARDRTLANYGYTF
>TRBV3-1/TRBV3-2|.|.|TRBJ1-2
TGTGCCAGCAGCTTAAGCAGGGATGACTATGGCTACACCTTC
CASSLSRDDYGYTF
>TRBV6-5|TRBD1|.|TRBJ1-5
TGTGCCAGCAGATTGGGACAGGGCAATCAGCCCCAGCATTTT
CASRLGQGNQPQHF
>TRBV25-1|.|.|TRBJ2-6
TGTGCCAGCAGTGAATCCCCAGGGATTTCTGGGGCCAACGTCCTGACTTTC
CASSESPGISGANVLTF
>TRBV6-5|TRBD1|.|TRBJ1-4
TGTGCCAGCAAGCAGGGACAGGGAAATGAAAAACTGTTTTTT
CASKQGQGNEKLFF
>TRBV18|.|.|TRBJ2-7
TGTGCCAGCTCACCCCGGGACTCCCTCTACGAGCAGTACTTC
CASSPRDSLYEQYF
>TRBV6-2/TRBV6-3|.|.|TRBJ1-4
TGTGCCAGCAGTTATTCGGCTGAGGAGAATGAAAAACTGTTTTTT
CASSYSAEENEKLFF
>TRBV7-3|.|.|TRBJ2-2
TGTGCCAGCAGTAAAACCCCGGTCGCGAACACCGGGGAGCTGTTTTTT
CASSKTPVANTGELFF
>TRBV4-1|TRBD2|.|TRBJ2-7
TGCGCCAGCAGCCATCCGACTAGCGGGATTTATGAGCAGTACTTC
CASSHPTSGIYEQYF
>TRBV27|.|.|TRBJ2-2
TGTGCCAGCAGTTTATCGATAGCAGCGAACACCGGGGAGCTGTTTTTT
CASSLSIAANTGELFF
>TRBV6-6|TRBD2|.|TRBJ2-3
TGTGCCAGCAAAAACGGGGGAGGGCAGGGAACAGATACGCAGTATTTT
CASKNGGGQGTDTQYF
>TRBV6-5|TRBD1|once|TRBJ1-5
TGTGCCAGCAGTAGAGGGACAGGGGGGGATCAGCCCCAGCATTTT
CASSRGTGGDQPQHF
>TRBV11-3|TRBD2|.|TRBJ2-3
TGTGCCAGCAGCGAACCAAAGTCACTAGCGTTCACAGATACGCAGTATTTT
CASSEPKSLAFTDTQYF
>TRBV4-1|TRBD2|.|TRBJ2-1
TGCGCCAGCAGCCCGTCCCTAGCGGGAGGGTACAATGAGCAGTTCTTC
CASSPSLAGGYNEQFF
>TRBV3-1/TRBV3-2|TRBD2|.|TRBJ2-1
TGTGCCAGCAGCTATGTGGGGGGGGCCTACAATGAGCAGTTCTTC
CASSYVGGAYNEQFF
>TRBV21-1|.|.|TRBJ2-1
TGTGCCAGCAGCAAACTCGGTCTAGCGGGAGGGCCACGCCGACACAATGAGCAGTTCTTC
CASSKLGLAGGPRRHNEQFF
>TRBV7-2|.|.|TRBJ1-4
TGTGCCAGCAGCTTGGGCCTTTCAGCAACTAATGAAAAACTGTTTTTT
CASSLGLSATNEKLFF
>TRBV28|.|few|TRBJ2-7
TGTGCCAGCAGTTTAGTAACAGGGTTCGAGCAGTACTTC
CASSLVTGFEQYF
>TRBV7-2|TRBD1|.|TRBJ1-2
TGTGCCAGCAGCCCGTTCCCCCCGGACAGGGCTTATGGCTACACCTTC
CASSPFPPDRAYGYTF
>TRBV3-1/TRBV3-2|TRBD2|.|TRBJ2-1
TGTGCCAGCAGCCAGGGGCGGGAGGCGCAGTTCTTC
CASSQGREAQFF
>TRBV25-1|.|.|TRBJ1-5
TGTGCCAGCAGTGAACAGGCCGTGGGTCAGCCCCAGCATTTT
CASSEQAVGQPQHF
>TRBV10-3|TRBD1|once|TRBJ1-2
TGTGCCATCAGTGAAGACAGGGGGGCCTATGGCTACACCTTC
CAISEDRGAYGYTF